This paragraph covers one T cell receptor beta chain sequence. The antigen remains unidentified. V was clipped by 1 base and J by 8 bases, with 10 bases between them. The CDR3 is 13 amino acids. Germline V gene sequence: CDR1 SGHRS, CDR2 YFSETQ. This sample is part of a study of T cells in Graves' hyperthyroidism and ophthalmopathy. General observations from the study: Researchers report that a 13 V-J model separated ophthalmopathy from stable hyperthyroidism.

Amplification yielded TCR beta CDR3 regions, with RNA transcripts as the source. A set of HTBI primers served as the primers for a first-round RT-PCR of the TCR CDR3. TCRdb reanalysed the multiplex PCR reads using MiXCR and keeps one entry per CDR3 protein. The table has 250,000 to 300,000 distinct CDR3 sequences, around a fifth seen once. Ophthalmopathy patients all had a Clinical Activity Score of at least 3, a NOSPECS grade of at least 4 and disease under 3 months old. Fresh peripheral blood, approximately 10 ml, was the source of the PBMCs. This receptor was obtained from a man aged 45-65 years with Graves' ophthalmopathy. The chain couples TRBV5-1 to TRBJ2-1; D is undetermined. Sequenced material: blood. CDR3 sequence: CASSLLDFDEQFF. Written as DNA, the CDR3 is TGCGCCAGCAGCTTGTTGGATTTCGATGAGCAGTTCTTC.